This record looks at one TCR beta chain sequence and its context. Germline CDR1 is KGHSH and CDR2 is LQKENI. With V trimmed by 2 bases and J by 0 bases, 27 bases remained unmatched. The CDR3 loop spans 24 amino acids. The assay was immunoSEQ multiplex PCR, and TCRdb's table has in-frame clones only and misses some. The data show 150,000 to 200,000 clones, about 83% seen once. The entry originates in a study of blood T cell repertoires in COVID-19. The chain links TRBV18 to TRBJ2-4; TRBD1 matches at 8 bases. Sequencing was carried out using PBMCs or T cells enriched from blood (not recorded which). This sequence was found in a woman between 45 and 60 years old in a cohort exposed to, infected with or recovered from COVID-19 (not recorded which). DNA of the CDR3: TGTGCCAGCTCACCAGAATCTTCCCGGGACAGGCCACTCCGACATCCTTTAGCCAAAAACATTCAGTACTTC. Amino acid sequence: CASSPESSRDRPLRHPLAKNIQYF.